The count of the clone carrying this T cell receptor (beta chain) is one. The target antigen is unknown. Germline CDR1 and CDR2: DFQATT and SNEGSKA (reference sequence). This CDR3 is built from 16 residues. The V and J ends lost 3 bases and 0 bases respectively, with 15 bases between them. This entry comes from a study of metastatic and nonmetastatic thyroid tumors. On the study more broadly: Thyroid patients, malignant and benign, had repertoires compared across blood and tumor or nodule tissue. Findings and caveats of the study: It was reported that TCR beta diversity was significantly higher in malignant thyroid tumors than benign nodules, in blood and tumor.

Ahead of thyroid surgery, no patient had received treatment of any kind. TCRdb reprocessed the PCR reads via MiXCR. The sample shows around 26,000 clones, 20% of them seen only once. The chain employs TRBV20-1 and TRBJ1-5; no firm D call. Sequences were obtained from adjacent normal tissue. The TCR sequence derives from a female donor with papillary thyroid cancer or a benign thyroid nodule (not recorded which). Some clones in this sample may be carry-over from other donors' samples. The CDR3 DNA reads TGCAGTGCTAGCGGCGTGCGTGGACGTAGCAATCAGCCCCAGCATTTT. It specifies CSASGVRGRSNQPQHF.